The sequence of this TCR beta chain was determined in a study of OX40 agonist ivuxolimab in advanced cancers. Regarding the complete study: Ivuxolimab, which targeted the costimulatory receptor OX40 (CD134), was an agonistic, fully human IgG2 monoclonal antibody. Intravenous ivuxolimab was administered to patients every 2 weeks at six dose levels: 0.01, 0.1, 0.3, 1.5, 3 and 10 mg/kg. Among the roughly 52 dose-escalation patients, some 20 had hepatocellular carcinoma, approximately 15 melanoma, 9 renal cell carcinoma and 9 head and neck cancer. The dose-escalation cohort was around 83% male with a mean age of about 60 years, ranging from roughly 23 to 80. Patients were allowed to have had prior anti-PD-1, anti-PD-L1 or anti-CTLA-4 therapy, and approximately 43% of the dose-escalation patients had previously received checkpoint inhibitors. Three dose-escalation patients achieved partial responses, one with hepatocellular carcinoma and two with cutaneous melanoma. The purpose of peripheral TCRbeta sequencing was to test whether ivuxolimab changed TCR sequence diversity and led to clonal T-cell expansion. The paper reports the monotherapy dose-escalation portion (N of about 52 patients) of the phase I ivuxolimab trial. General findings and caveats noted by the study authors: After ivuxolimab, CD8+ T cells had more expanded clones than CD4+ T cells on average. In the 0.1-3.0 mg/kg groups, partial responders had among the lowest normalized peripheral clonal expansion, particularly in CD8+ T cells. Antigen specificity was not determined for the clonally expanded peripheral T cells. Low levels of normalized T-cell clonal expansion were also seen in some patients who did not respond. Clonal expansion of both CD4+ and CD8+ blood T cells was observed from baseline to week 6 at doses 0.1 to 3.0 mg/kg.

On this clone itself: Its antigen is unknown. No base qualities exist here, and no much larger clone lies one base off it.

The trial excluded patients who had a history of autoimmune disease or were on systemic immunosuppression. In every dose cohort, peripheral blood was drawn for TCR sequencing at baseline, cycle 4 day 1, and cycle 7 day 1. Samples were obtained from an open-label, multicenter, first-in-human phase I dose-escalation trial of ivuxolimab. The trial enrolled adults with locally advanced or metastatic head and neck squamous cell, hepatocellular, melanoma or renal cell carcinoma. Before TCR sequencing, CD4+ T cells and CD8+ T cells from peripheral blood were sorted into separate populations. For sequencing of the TCRbeta CDR3 region, genomic DNA was extracted from the sorted cells. TCRbeta CDR3 regions were sequenced using the immunoSEQ Assay. TCRdb retrieved this table from immuneACCESS and kept in-frame rearrangements only. Not all clones are present; in checked studies, unresolved V genes account for under half, and no reason is known for the remainder. The sample table shows approximately 89,000 clones, and around 88% are seen once. The ten most abundant clones make up about 0.5% of the sample.

V is cut by 5 bases and J by 5 bases, and the space between the germline ends is 22 bases. There are 17 amino acids in the CDR3, from cysteine to phenylalanine inclusive. The CDR3 DNA has 51 bases and is translated from base 1. CDR1 MNHEY and CDR2 SMNVEV are derived from the germline V gene (reference sequence). The sequence was obtained from an adult with an advanced solid tumor such as melanoma, head and neck, liver or kidney cancer. The sequence links TRBV27 to TRBJ1-5; TRBD1 could be the D gene, as 5 bases match. The source material was CD4+ or CD8+ T cells sorted from blood, sampled in a trial of the OX40 agonist ivuxolimab. The DNA sequence is as follows: TGTGCCAGCAGTCCCCTCTCTCCGGGACTATCGTATCAGCCCCAGCATTTT. Its protein product is CASSPLSPGLSYQPQHF.